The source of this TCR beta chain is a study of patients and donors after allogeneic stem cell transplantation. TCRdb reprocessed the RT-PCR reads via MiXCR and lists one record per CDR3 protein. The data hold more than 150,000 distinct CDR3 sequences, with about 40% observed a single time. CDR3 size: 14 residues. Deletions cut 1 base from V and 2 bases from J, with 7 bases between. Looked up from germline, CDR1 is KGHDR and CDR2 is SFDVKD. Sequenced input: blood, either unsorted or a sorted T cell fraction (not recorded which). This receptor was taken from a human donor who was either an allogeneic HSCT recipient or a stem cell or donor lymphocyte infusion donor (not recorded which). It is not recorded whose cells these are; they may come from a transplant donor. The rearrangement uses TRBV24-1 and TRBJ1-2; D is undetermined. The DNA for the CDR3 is TGTGCCACCAGTGATTTTCCCACGAACTATGGCTACACCTTC. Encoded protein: CATSDFPTNYGYTF.